This T cell receptor (beta chain) emerged from a study of graft-versus-host responses after intestinal transplantation. The length of the CDR3 is 14 residues. The V end lost 0 bases, the J end lost 1 base, and 7 bases lay between the germline ends. CDR1 and CDR2 (germline): SEHNR, FQNEAQ (reference sequence). The repertoire was sequenced with immunoSEQ multiplex PCR; TCRdb's copy has only in-frame clones and lacks some. Among about 110,000 clones, 85% to 95% were seen once, and the ten largest hold 0.9% to 1.5%. A single count supports this clone. The antigen is unknown. Sequenced material: unstimulated CD8+ T cells sorted from spleen or lymph node cells, taken before transplant. The sequence was obtained from a human donor who was the organ donor for an intestinal transplant. This chain links TRBV7-9 with TRBJ2-7; D gene uncertain. DNA of the CDR3: TGTGCCAGCAGCTTAGCCCTGGAGTCCTACGAGCAGTACTTC. It translates to CASSLALESYEQYF.